In this sample, the clone carrying this T cell receptor beta chain turned up a few times. Its antigen is unknown. Germline CDR1 is SQVTM and CDR2 is ANQGSEA. V was pared by 5 bases and J by 6 bases, with 11 bases between. The CDR3 covers 11 residues. The TCRbeta library was prepared with unique molecular identifiers. MiXCR was run by TCRdb on the PCR reads, yielding one entry per CDR3 protein. The sample has some 310,000 distinct CDR3 sequences, approximately 23% seen once; the top ten hold approximately 9.9%. The source of the sample is a study of T-cell reconstitution after alpha-beta-depleted transplantation in children. Broader study findings: Newly generated T cells supplied most T-cell counts and diversity one year post-transplant. It was reported that alpha-beta T cells came from several hundred expanded graft clones (about two months after transplant).

This receptor was identified in a male patient under 18 who had a stem cell transplant for acute lymphoblastic leukemia, so the T cells may come from the graft donor. The chain carries TRBV29-1 and TRBJ2-7; tentative D call: TRBD1 (7 bases). This specimen was PBMCs, mostly from graft donor cells, taken 180 days after TCRalphabeta/CD19-depleted stem cell transplant. CDR3 amino acids: CSVLRGVEQYF. The CDR3 nucleotides are TGCAGCGTTCTCAGGGGGGTCGAGCAGTACTTC.